This passage covers 9 T cell receptor beta chains from one sample sequenced in a study of blood T cell repertoires in COVID-19. The data were produced by immunoSEQ multiplex PCR, yet TCRdb's version contains in-frame clones alone and is incomplete. The sample shows about 60,000 clones, about four fifths of them seen only once. The sample consisted of peripheral blood. The receptors originated from a human donor in a cohort sampled during active COVID-19.

The V and J genes are TRBV7-9 and TRBJ2-2; maybe TRBD1 (6 bases). The CDR3 sequence is 18 residues long. V was trimmed by 2 bases and J by 2 bases, leaving 18 bases between them. Germline CDR1 SEHNR, CDR2 FQNEAQ (reference sequence). This chain's CDR3 is CASSLKVVTGLNTGELFF. CDR3 DNA: TGTGCCAGCAGCTTAAAGGTGGTGACAGGACTTAACACCGGGGAGCTGTTTTTT.

This clone was seen more than once but under ten times. The V gene is TRBV19, the J gene TRBJ1-2, with TRBD1 matching over 7 bases. The CDR3 runs 14 residues. With 5 bases clipped from V and 2 bases from J, the junction kept 5 bases outside the gene matches. From germline, CDR1 is LNHDA and CDR2 SQIVND (reference sequence). This chain's CDR3 is CASSRGRGNYGYTF. The CDR3 DNA reads as TGTGCCAGTAGTCGTGGCAGGGGGAACTATGGCTACACCTTC. The variable domain in full, with the rest retrieved from reference TRBV19 and TRBJ1-2, is DGGITQSPKYLFRKEGQNVTLSCEQNLNHDAMYWYRQDPGQGLRLIYYSQIVNDFQKGDIAEGYSVSREKKESFPLTVTSAQKNPTAFYLCASSRGRGNYGYTFGSGTRLTVV.

The chain employs TRBV18 and TRBJ2-7; D unresolved. This CDR3 spans 14 amino acids. Germline CDR1 reads KGHSH; CDR2 reads LQKENI. Trimming stripped 0 bases from V and 1 base from J, with 7 bases between. Written as DNA, the CDR3 is TGTGCCAGCTCACCACCCAGTCTTTCCTACGAGCAGTACTTC. It encodes CASSPPSLSYEQYF. Variable domain in full (rest from reference TRBV18 and TRBJ2-7): NAGVMQNPRHLVRRRGQEARLRCSPMKGHSHVYWYRQLPEEGLKFMVYLQKENIIDESGMPKERFSAEFPKEGPSILRIQQVVRGDSAAYFCASSPPSLSYEQYFGPGTRLTVT.

The chain is built from TRBV24-1 and TRBJ2-1; TRBD2 matches 9 bases. The V gene end was trimmed by 4 bases and the J gene end by 8 bases; junction bases not matched to a gene: 5. Germline V gene sequence: CDR1 KGHDR, CDR2 SFDVKD. The CDR3 covers 14 residues. CDR3 DNA sequence: TGTGCCACCAGTGACCCTAGCGGGATGGATGAGCAGTTCTTC. Amino acids: CATSDPSGMDEQFF.

This chain joins TRBV7-9 and TRBJ1-3, with TRBD1 identical over 8 bases. The CDR3 has 14 residues. V was clipped by 5 bases and J by 4 bases; unmatched bases: 4. Germline V gives CDR1 SEHNR, CDR2 FQNEAQ (reference sequence). This CDR3 reads CASSRTGRGNTIYF. The CDR3 DNA sequence: TGTGCCAGCAGCCGGACAGGGAGAGGAAACACCATATATTTT.

In nucleotides, the CDR3 is TGTGCCAGCAGCGTAGAGGTAGCGGGGACTGATGAGCAGTTCTTC. Its protein product is CASSVEVAGTDEQFF. The V and J genes are TRBV9 and TRBJ2-1; 8 bases map to TRBD2. The CDR3 extends over 15 amino acids. CDR1 is SGDLS and CDR2 is YYNGEE in the germline V gene. Losses at the gene ends were 0 bases for V and 8 bases for J; bases not matched to a gene: 7.

This clone was recorded a few times. The V and J genes are TRBV3-1 (or the pseudogene TRBV3-2) and TRBJ1-2; no firm D call. The V gene lost 1 base and the J gene lost 0 bases, with 9 bases spanning the gap. Germline lookup yields CDR1 LGHDT and CDR2 YNNKEL (reference sequence). This CDR3 region has 15 residues. CDR3 DNA: TGTGCCAGCAGCCAAGGTTTCAGGCCTAACTATGGCTACACCTTC. Translating it yields CASSQGFRPNYGYTF.

The chain is built from TRBV19 and TRBJ1-2, with TRBD1 as a possible D gene (5 bases). Germline V gene data show CDR1 as LNHDA and CDR2 as SQIVND (reference sequence). V gave up 5 bases and J gave up 3 bases, with 10 bases separating them. This CDR3 has 13 amino acids. The CDR3: CASSPWGDYGYTF. CDR3 nucleotides: TGTGCCAGTAGTCCCTGGGGGGACTATGGCTACACCTTC.

The chain carries TRBV6-5 and TRBJ2-7, with D tentatively TRBD1 (6 bases). In germline, CDR1 is MNHEY, CDR2 SVGAGI. V gave up 2 bases and J gave up 4 bases, with 15 bases separating them. The CDR3 is 15 amino acids. DNA for the CDR3: TGTGCCAGCAGTTACCGCGGGCAGGGGAATTACGAGCAGTACTTC. It specifies CASSYRGQGNYEQYF.